This section outlines one TCR beta chain sequence together with its context. Measured with immunoSEQ multiplex PCR; TCRdb has only the in-frame clones, and not every one. Among 85,000 to 120,000 clones listed, around 90% were seen once. The data were obtained in a study of T cell changes during pregnancy in multiple sclerosis. Trimming removed 5 bases from V and 7 bases from J, with 4 bases in between. CDR3 length: 9 residues. Looked up from germline, CDR1 is SGHDT and CDR2 is YYEEEE. The chain uses TRBV5-6 and TRBJ2-7; D unresolved. Sequencing used peripheral blood, obtained after pregnancy. The sequence was collected from a female donor with multiple sclerosis, enrolled in a pregnancy study. CDR3 in amino acids: CASRTEQYF. The CDR3, as DNA: TGTGCCAGCAGGACAGAGCAGTACTTC. Based on the CDR3 plus reference TRBV5-6 and TRBJ2-7, the full variable domain is DAGVTQSPTHLIKTRGQQVTLRCSPKSGHDTVSWYQQALGQGPQFIFQYYEEEERQRGNFPDRFSGHQFPNYSSELNVNALLLGDSALYLCASRTEQYFGPGTRLTVT.